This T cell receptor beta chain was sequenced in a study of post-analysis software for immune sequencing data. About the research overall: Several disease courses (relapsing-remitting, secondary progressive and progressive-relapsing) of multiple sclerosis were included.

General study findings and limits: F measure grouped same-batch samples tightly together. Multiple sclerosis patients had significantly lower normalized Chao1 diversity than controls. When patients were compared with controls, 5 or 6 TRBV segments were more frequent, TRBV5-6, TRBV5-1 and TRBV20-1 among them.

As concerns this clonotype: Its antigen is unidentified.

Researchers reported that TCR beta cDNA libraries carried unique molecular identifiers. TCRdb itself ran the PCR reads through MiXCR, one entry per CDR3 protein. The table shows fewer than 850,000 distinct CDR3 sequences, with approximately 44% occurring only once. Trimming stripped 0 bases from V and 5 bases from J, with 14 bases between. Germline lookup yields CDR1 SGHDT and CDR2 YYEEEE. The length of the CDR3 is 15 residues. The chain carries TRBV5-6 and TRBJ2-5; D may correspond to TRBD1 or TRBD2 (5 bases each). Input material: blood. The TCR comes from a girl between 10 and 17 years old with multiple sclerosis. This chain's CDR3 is CASSLEGAGGETQYF. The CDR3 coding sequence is TGTGCCAGCAGCTTGGAAGGGGCAGGCGGGGAGACCCAGTACTTC.